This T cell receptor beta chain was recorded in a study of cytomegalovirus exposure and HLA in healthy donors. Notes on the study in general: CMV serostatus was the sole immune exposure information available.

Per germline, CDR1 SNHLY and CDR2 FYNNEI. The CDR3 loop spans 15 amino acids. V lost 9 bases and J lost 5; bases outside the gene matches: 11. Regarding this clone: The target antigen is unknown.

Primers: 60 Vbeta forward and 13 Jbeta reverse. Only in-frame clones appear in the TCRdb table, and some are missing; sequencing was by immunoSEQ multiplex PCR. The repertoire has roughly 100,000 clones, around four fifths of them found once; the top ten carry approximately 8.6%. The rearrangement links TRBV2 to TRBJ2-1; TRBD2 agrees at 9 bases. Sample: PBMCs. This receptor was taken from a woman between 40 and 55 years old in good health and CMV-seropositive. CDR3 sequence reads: CARTWEVAGDNEQFF. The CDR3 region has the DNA TGTGCCAGGACCTGGGAGGTAGCGGGAGACAATGAGCAGTTCTTC.